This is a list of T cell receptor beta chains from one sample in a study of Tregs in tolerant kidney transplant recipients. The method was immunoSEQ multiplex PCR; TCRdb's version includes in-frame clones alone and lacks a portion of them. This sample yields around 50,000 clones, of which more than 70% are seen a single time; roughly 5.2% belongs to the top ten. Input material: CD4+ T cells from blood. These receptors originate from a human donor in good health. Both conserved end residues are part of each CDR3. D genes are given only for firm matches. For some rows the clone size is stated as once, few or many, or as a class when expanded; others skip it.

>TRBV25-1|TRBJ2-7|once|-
TGTGCCAGCAGTGATGGCTACGAGCAGTACTTC
CASSDGYEQYF
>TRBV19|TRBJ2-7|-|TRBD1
TGTGCCAGTAGTATAGCGCGGGACAGGGGGCCTGTCGAGCAGTACTTC
CASSIARDRGPVEQYF
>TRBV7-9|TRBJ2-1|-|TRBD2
TGTGCCAGCTCCGGGAGGGGCTACAATGAGCAGTTCTTC
CASSGRGYNEQFF
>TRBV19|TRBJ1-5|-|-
TGTGCCAGTAGTATCCGGAGCCAGCCCCAGCATTTT
CASSIRSQPQHF
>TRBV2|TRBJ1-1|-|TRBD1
TGTGCCAGCATGGACAGGGTGCCCCGGAACACTGAAGCTTTCTTT
CASMDRVPRNTEAFF
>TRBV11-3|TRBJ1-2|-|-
TGTGCCAGCAGCTTAGATTGGACCTCAAAGCGGGGCTACACCTTC
CASSLDWTSKRGYTF
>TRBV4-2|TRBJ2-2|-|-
TGTGCCAGCAGCCAAGATTTTTTGGGGTCGTGGGAGCTGTTTTTT
CASSQDFLGSWELFF
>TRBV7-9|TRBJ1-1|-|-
TGTGCCAGCATCCCGAAAGAACGCGGGGACGGGAACACTGAAGCTTTCTTT
CASIPKERGDGNTEAFF
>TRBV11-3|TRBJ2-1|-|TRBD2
TGTGCCAGCAGCTTAGAGTACGGGACTAGCGGGGGGAGCACCTACAATGAGCAGTTCTTC
CASSLEYGTSGGSTYNEQFF
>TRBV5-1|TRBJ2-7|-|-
TGCGCCAGCAGCTTGAATGACGAAGGGTACGAGCAGTACTTC
CASSLNDEGYEQYF
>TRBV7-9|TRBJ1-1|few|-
TGTGCCAGCAGCTCACAGGGGAACACTGAAGCTTTCTTT
CASSSQGNTEAFF
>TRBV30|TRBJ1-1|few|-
TGTGCCTCCACGGACAGAAGATCCACTGAAGCTTTCTTT
CASTDRRSTEAFF
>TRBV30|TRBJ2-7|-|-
TGTGCCTGGAGTGCGGACCGCTACGAGCAGTACTTC
CAWSADRYEQYF
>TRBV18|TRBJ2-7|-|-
TGTGCCAGCTCACCAGGGTCGAAGGACGAGCAGTACTTC
CASSPGSKDEQYF
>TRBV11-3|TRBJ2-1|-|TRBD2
TGTGCCAGCAGCTTAGCGGGGGGGTACAATGAGCAGTTCTTC
CASSLAGGYNEQFF
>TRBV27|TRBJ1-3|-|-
TGTGCCAGCAGTTCCAGACAGCTCTCTGGAAACACCATATATTTT
CASSSRQLSGNTIYF
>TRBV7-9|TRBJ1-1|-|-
TGTGCCAGCAGCTTGACAGTAAACACTGAAGCTTTCTTT
CASSLTVNTEAFF
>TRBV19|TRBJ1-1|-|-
TGTGCCAGTAGACCCCCATCTCCCAGCACTGAAGCTTTCTTT
CASRPPSPSTEAFF
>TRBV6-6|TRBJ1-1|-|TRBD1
TGTGCCAGCAGTTACGCAGGACAGGGGGCAGCTTTCTTT
CASSYAGQGAAFF
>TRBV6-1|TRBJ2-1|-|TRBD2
TGTGCCAGCAGTGCTGGCGGGAGGGGAGGGTCGGAGCAGTTCTTC
CASSAGGRGGSEQFF
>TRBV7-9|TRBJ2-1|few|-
TGTGCCAGCAGCCGGCGAGGGAATGAGCAGTTCTTC
CASSRRGNEQFF
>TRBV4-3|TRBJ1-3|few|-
TGCGCCAGCAGCCAGGAGTATCCTGGAAACACCATATATTTT
CASSQEYPGNTIYF